The 18 T cell receptor beta chains reported below all come from one sample, sequenced in a study of T cell changes during pregnancy in multiple sclerosis. Clones were sequenced by immunoSEQ multiplex PCR, and TCRdb holds only the in-frame ones, with some missing. Here the sample spans some 93,000 clones, roughly 89% being singletons. The material sequenced was peripheral blood, taken after pregnancy. The origin of the receptors is a female donor in good health, enrolled as a control in a pregnancy study.

This clone appeared a single time. The V and J genes are TRBV5-4 and TRBJ1-2; D remains ambiguous. Germline V CDR1 and CDR2: SGHNT, YYREEE (reference sequence). Between the trimmed V and J ends, which lost 4 bases and 8 bases, there was a span of 15 bases. The CDR3 spans 13 residues. CDR3 protein: CASSRYQADGYTF. CDR3 bases: TGTGCCAGCAGCCGATACCAGGCTGACGGCTACACCTTC.

V gene TRBV30 combines with J gene TRBJ1-4; D perhaps matches TRBD1 (5 bases). Trimming pared 7 bases from V and 8 bases from J, leaving 14 bases between. CDR3 size: 12 residues. Germline CDR1 GTSNPN, CDR2 SVGIG (reference sequence). CDR3 sequence (DNA): TGTGCCTTCCGGGGGAGGGAAGAAAAACTGTTTTTT. Translated, it gives CAFRGREEKLFF.

Turning to this clone: The sample contains more than one DNA sequence encoding this CDR3. The chain couples TRBV7-6 to TRBJ1-2; TRBD1 aligns across 8 bases. Germline V gene data show CDR1 as SGHVS and CDR2 as FNYEAQ. V shed 3 bases and J 2 bases; nucleotides not matched to a gene: 2. The CDR3 totals 14 residues. CDR3 nucleotide sequence: TGTGCCAGCAGCTTGAGACAGGGGAACTATGGCTACACCTTC. Translation: CASSLRQGNYGYTF.

The chain couples TRBV27 to TRBJ1-2; D possibly corresponds to TRBD1 (5 bases). Trimming pared 0 bases from V and 3 bases from J, leaving 8 bases between. CDR3 length equals 14 residues. Germline V gene data show CDR1 as MNHEY and CDR2 as SMNVEV (reference sequence). The CDR3 DNA reads TGTGCCAGCAGTTTATCGGGGACTTACTATGGCTACACCTTC. Translating gives CASSLSGTYYGYTF.

CDR3 DNA sequence: TGCGCCAGCAGCTTCACAGGGGCCGCGAAGGGCTACACCTTC. Protein: CASSFTGAAKGYTF. The chain carries TRBV5-1 and TRBJ1-2; 7 nucleotides line up with TRBD1. The V gene end was trimmed by 2 bases and the J gene end by 8 bases; junction bases not matched to a gene: 9. Germline V CDR1 and CDR2: SGHRS, YFSETQ. The CDR3 spans 14 residues.

The chain couples TRBV4-3 to TRBJ1-2, with TRBD1 as a possible D gene (5 bases). This CDR3 has 14 amino acids. The V gene's germline CDR1 is LGHNA and CDR2 YSLEER. V lost 6 bases, J lost 3 bases, and 14 bases lay in between. CDR3 loop: CASSSSRVDYGYTF. The CDR3 bases are TGCGCCAGCAGTTCTTCCAGGGTTGACTATGGCTACACCTTC.

Turning to this clone: This may be a read error: a much more frequent sequence differs by one nucleotide. The sample holds other DNA sequences that translate to the same CDR3. V gene TRBV7-2 combines with J gene TRBJ2-1; D possibly corresponds to TRBD1 (5 bases). Trimming shortened V by 1 base and J by 3 bases, and 7 bases separated the two germline ends. From germline, CDR1 is SGHTA and CDR2 FQGNSA. The CDR3 spans 14 residues. The CDR3 region has the DNA TGTGCCAGCAGCTTAGGGCAGGGCTACAATGAGCAGTTCTTC. Amino acids: CASSLGQGYNEQFF.

This clone was seen only once. At one boundary the junction diverges from the germline segment, which might be a read error. V gene TRBV7-7 combines with J gene TRBJ2-2; D is possibly TRBD1 (5 bases). Germline CDR1 reads SSHAT; CDR2 reads FNYEAQ (reference sequence). The length of the CDR3 is 16 residues. Written as DNA, the CDR3 is TGTGCTAGCAGCTCCCAGGGCGCCCCCAGCACCGGGGAGCTGTTTTTT. Translation: CASSSQGAPSTGELFF.

This clone has a single count. The chain is built from TRBV14 and TRBJ1-1; no clear D. V gave up 1 base and J gave up 3 bases, with 15 bases separating them. Germline assignment: CDR1 SGHDN and CDR2 FVKESK. The CDR3 sequence is 16 residues long. The CDR3 DNA is TGTGCCAGCAGCCAAGCGTGGCAGCCGGGGTACACTGAAGCTTTCTTT. It encodes CASSQAWQPGYTEAFF. Full variable domain (outside the CDR3, taken from reference TRBV14 and TRBJ1-1): EAGVTQFPSHSVIEKGQTVTLRCDPISGHDNLYWYRRVMGKEIKFLLHFVKESKQDESGMPNNRFLAERTGGTYSTLKVQPAELEDSGVYFCASSQAWQPGYTEAFFGQGTRLTVV.

The chain uses TRBV5-5 and TRBJ2-7, with 9 bases lining up with TRBD2. The CDR3 is 14 residues long. The junction had 0 bases not matched to a gene; V was cut back by 2 bases and J by 0 bases. Germline loops: CDR1 SGHKS, CDR2 YYEKEE (reference sequence). DNA for the CDR3: TGTGCCAGCAGCTTAGCGGGGGGCTCCTACGAGCAGTACTTC. Translating gives CASSLAGGSYEQYF.

The V and J genes are TRBV9 and TRBJ2-3, with 7 bases identical to TRBD1. V shed 4 bases and J 0 bases; nucleotides not matched to a gene: 8. The CDR3 consists of 16 residues. CDR1 and CDR2 from the germline V gene are SGDLS and YYNGEE. CDR3 amino acids: CASSFAGDRSTDTQYF. The CDR3 coding sequence is TGTGCCAGCAGCTTTGCTGGGGACAGAAGCACAGATACGCAGTATTTT.

The rearrangement uses TRBV5-8 and TRBJ1-1; TRBD1 matches 7 bases. Trimming at V came to 0 bases and at J to 0 bases, leaving 5 bases not matched to a gene. The CDR3 loop spans 16 amino acids. Germline values: CDR1 SGHTS, CDR2 YDEGEE. Here the CDR3 DNA reads TGTGCCAGCAGCTTGGATAGGGGGCAGGTGAACACTGAAGCTTTCTTT. This codes for CASSLDRGQVNTEAFF.

The rearrangement uses TRBV10-3 and TRBJ1-5; the D is unclear. Looked up from germline, CDR1 is ENHRY and CDR2 is SYGVKD. The CDR3 is 15 residues long. Trimming stripped 2 bases from V and 6 bases from J, with 14 bases between. CDR3 coding DNA: TGTGCCATCAGTGAGGTAAACGGGGTAGGTCAGCCCCAGCATTTT. Translating it yields CAISEVNGVGQPQHF.

V is TRBV10-2 and J is TRBJ1-2, with D unclear. The CDR3 is made up of 12 amino acids. Germline values: CDR1 WSHSY, CDR2 SAAADI. V gave up 7 bases and J gave up 4 bases, with 10 bases separating them. Here the CDR3 reads CASTEGGYGYTF. The CDR3 coding sequence is TGCGCCAGCACGGAGGGAGGCTATGGCTACACCTTC.

This clone was seen a handful of times. The V call is TRBV4-3, the J call TRBJ1-1; maybe TRBD1 (6 bases). V lost 0 bases and J lost 0, with 8 bases in between. Germline CDR1 is LGHNA and CDR2 is YSLEER. The CDR3 spans 15 residues. In DNA form, the CDR3 reads TGCGCCAGCAGCCAAGATCAGGGGATGAACACTGAAGCTTTCTTT. This encodes CASSQDQGMNTEAFF.

The chain employs TRBV28 and TRBJ1-5, with 7 positions matching TRBD1. Unmatched junction bases numbered 13, after V lost 6 bases and J lost 2 bases. The CDR3 loop spans 17 amino acids. Germline V gives CDR1 MDHEN, CDR2 SYDVKM. The CDR3 nucleotides read TGTGCCAGCAGAGGTAACCGACAGGGTAGGGGCAATCAGCCCCAGCATTTT. This sequence encodes CASRGNRQGRGNQPQHF. Full variable domain (rest looked up from reference TRBV28 and TRBJ1-5): DVKVTQSSRYLVKRTGEKVFLECVQDMDHENMFWYRQDPGLGLRLIYFSYDVKMKEKGDIPEGYSVSREKKERFSLILESASTNQTSMYLCASRGNRQGRGNQPQHFGDGTRLSIL.

This chain joins TRBV4-1 and TRBJ2-3; TRBD1 matches 7 bases. The V segment lost 4 bases and the J segment 3 bases; nucleotides outside the gene matches: 13. CDR3 length: 17 amino acids. Germline CDR1 MGHRA, CDR2 YSYEKL. For the CDR3, the DNA is TGCGCCAGCAGCCCGCTTTGGCAACAGGGGCGAACAGATACGCAGTATTTT. This encodes CASSPLWQQGRTDTQYF.

The chain employs TRBV19 and TRBJ1-5; D might be TRBD1 (5 bases). The CDR3 spans 16 residues. Trimming left V 1 base short and J 3 bases short, with 13 bases between. Germline CDR1 reads LNHDA; CDR2 reads SQIVND (reference sequence). CDR3 bases: TGTGCCAGTAGTATAGCGGGCGGGGACTCCAATCAGCCCCAGCATTTT. Its protein product is CASSIAGGDSNQPQHF.